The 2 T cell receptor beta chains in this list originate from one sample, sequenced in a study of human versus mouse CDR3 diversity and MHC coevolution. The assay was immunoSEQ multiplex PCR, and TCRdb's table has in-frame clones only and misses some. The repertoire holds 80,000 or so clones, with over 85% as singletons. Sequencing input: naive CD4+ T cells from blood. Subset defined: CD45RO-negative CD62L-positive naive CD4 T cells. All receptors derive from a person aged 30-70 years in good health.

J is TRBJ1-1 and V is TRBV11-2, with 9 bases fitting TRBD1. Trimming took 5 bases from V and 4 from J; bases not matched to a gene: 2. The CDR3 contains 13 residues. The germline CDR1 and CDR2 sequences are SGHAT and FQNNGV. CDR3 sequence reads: CASSRDRVTEAFF. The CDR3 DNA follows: TGTGCCAGCAGCAGGGACAGGGTCACTGAAGCTTTCTTT. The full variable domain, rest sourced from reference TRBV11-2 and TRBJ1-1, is EAGVAQSPRYKIIEKRQSVAFWCNPISGHATLYWYQQILGQGPKLLIQFQNNGVVDDSQLPKDRFSAERLKGVDSTLKIQPAKLEDSAVYLCASSRDRVTEAFFGQGTRLTVV.

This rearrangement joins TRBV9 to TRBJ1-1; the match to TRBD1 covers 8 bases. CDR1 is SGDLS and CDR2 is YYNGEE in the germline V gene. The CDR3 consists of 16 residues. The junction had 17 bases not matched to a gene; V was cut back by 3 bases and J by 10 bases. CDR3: CASSASSGQVHRRAFF. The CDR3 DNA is TGTGCCAGCAGCGCATCCTCGGGACAGGTTCATCGGCGAGCTTTCTTT.